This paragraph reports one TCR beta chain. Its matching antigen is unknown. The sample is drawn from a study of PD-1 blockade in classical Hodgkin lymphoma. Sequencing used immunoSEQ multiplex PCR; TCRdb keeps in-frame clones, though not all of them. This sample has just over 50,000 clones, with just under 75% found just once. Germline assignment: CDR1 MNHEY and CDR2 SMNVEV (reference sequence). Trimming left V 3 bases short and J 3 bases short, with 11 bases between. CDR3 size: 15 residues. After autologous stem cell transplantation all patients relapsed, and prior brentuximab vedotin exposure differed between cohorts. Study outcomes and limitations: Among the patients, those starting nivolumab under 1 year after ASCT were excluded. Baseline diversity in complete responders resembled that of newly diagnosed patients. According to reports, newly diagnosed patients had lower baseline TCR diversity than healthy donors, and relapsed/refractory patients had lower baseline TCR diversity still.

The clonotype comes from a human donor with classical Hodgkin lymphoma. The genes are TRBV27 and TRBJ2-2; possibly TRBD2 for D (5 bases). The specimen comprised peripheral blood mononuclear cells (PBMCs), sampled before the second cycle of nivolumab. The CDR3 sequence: CASSFWRADTGELFF. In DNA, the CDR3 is TGTGCCAGCAGTTTTTGGCGGGCGGACACCGGGGAGCTGTTTTTT.